The clone carrying this T cell receptor beta chain was seen ten or more times. Its antigen is as yet unknown. From germline, CDR1 is SGHAT and CDR2 FQNNGV. Deletions cut 2 bases from V and 8 bases from J, with 12 bases between. The CDR3 runs to 14 residues. The entry originates in a study of T cells in localized non-small cell lung cancer. The data were produced by immunoSEQ multiplex PCR, yet TCRdb's version contains in-frame clones alone and is incomplete. The sample has more than 45,000 clones, approximately 80% seen once. Study-wide results and caveats: In the blood, greater T cell density corresponded to longer overall survival. Because only a single region of the tumor was sequenced, heterogeneity remains possible. Within adjacent lung there appeared a median 57 of the top 100 tumor clones. There was higher T cell clonality in uninvolved adjacent lung than in tumor, and it was highest there.

Material: peripheral blood mononuclear cells, obtained before any cancer treatment. V is TRBV11-2 and J is TRBJ1-4; D may be TRBD1 (6 bases). The TCR comes from a man aged 35 to 69 with stage III lung adenocarcinoma. CDR3 region: CASSLRPGEEKLFF. For the CDR3, the DNA is TGTGCCAGCAGCTTACGGCCAGGGGAGGAAAAACTGTTTTTT.